Listed here are 2 T cell receptor beta chains from one sample, sequenced in a study of siplizumab effects on memory and regulatory T cells. Only in-frame clones appear in the TCRdb table, and some are missing; sequencing was by immunoSEQ multiplex PCR. The sample lists more than 90,000 clones; about nine tenths were seen once. The source material was non-Treg CD4+ T cells sorted from blood. Receptor source: a human donor in good health.

This clone showed up just once. The chain uses TRBV7-2 and TRBJ1-4; TRBD1 matches at 7 bases. The CDR3 consists of 15 residues. The ends lost 5 bases at V and 3 bases at J; junction bases unmatched: 6. The germline V gene has CDR1 SGHTA and CDR2 FQGNSA. CDR3 sequence (DNA): TGTGCCAGCAGCAATACCGGGACAGCTAATGAAAAACTGTTTTTT. It yields the protein CASSNTGTANEKLFF.

The rearrangement links TRBV6-1 to TRBJ2-7; no firm D call. Between the trimmed V and J ends, which lost 3 bases and 0 bases, there was a span of 6 bases. CDR3 length: 13 residues. Germline V gene lookup returns CDR1 MNHNS and CDR2 SASEGT. CDR3 coding DNA: TGTGCCAGCAGTGAGGGTGTCTCCTACGAGCAGTACTTC. It specifies CASSEGVSYEQYF.